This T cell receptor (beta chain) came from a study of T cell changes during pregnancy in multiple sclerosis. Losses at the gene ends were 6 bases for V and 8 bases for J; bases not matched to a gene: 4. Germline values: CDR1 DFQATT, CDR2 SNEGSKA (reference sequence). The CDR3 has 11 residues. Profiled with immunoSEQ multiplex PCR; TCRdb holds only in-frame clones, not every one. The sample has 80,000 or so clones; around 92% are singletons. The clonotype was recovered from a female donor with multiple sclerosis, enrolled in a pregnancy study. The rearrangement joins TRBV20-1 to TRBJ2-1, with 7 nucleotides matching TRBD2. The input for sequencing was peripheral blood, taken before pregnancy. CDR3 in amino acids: CSAGGSDEQFF. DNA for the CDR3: TGCAGTGCGGGGGGGAGCGATGAGCAGTTCTTC.